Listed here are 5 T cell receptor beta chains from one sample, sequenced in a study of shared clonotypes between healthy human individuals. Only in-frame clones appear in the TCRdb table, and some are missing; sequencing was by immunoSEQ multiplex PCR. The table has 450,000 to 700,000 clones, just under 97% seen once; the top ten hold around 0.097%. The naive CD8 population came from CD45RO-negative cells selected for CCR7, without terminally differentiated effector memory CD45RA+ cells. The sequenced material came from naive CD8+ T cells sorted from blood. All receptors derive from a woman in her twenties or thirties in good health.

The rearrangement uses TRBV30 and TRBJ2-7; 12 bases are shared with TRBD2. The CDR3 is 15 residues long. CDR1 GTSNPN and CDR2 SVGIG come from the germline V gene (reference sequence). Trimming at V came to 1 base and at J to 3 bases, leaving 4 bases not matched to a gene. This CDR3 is CAWSGGTSGFYEQYF. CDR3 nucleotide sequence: TGTGCCTGGAGTGGTGGGACTAGCGGGTTCTACGAGCAGTACTTC. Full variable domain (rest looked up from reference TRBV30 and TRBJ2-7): SQTIHQWPATLVQPVGSPLSLECTVEGTSNPNLYWYRQAAGRGLQLLFYSVGIGQISSEVPQNLSASRPQDRQFILSSKKLLLSDSGFYLCAWSGGTSGFYEQYFGPGTRLTVT.

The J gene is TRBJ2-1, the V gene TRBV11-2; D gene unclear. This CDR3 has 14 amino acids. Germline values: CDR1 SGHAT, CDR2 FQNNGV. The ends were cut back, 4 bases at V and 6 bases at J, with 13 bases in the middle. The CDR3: CASSSSSSLNEQFF. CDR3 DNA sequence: TGTGCCAGCAGCTCCTCTTCCAGTCTCAATGAGCAGTTCTTC.

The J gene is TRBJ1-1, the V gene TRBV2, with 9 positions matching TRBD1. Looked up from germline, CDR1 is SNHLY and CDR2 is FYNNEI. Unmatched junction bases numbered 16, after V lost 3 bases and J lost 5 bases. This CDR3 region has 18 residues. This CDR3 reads CASSDPDRGLYSRTEAFF. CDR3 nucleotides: TGTGCCAGCAGTGACCCTGACAGGGGGTTGTATTCTCGGACTGAAGCTTTCTTT.

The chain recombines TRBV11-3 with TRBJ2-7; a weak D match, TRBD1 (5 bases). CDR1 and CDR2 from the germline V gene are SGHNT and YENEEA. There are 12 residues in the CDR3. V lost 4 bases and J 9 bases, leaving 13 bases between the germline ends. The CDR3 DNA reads TGTGCCAGCAGCTCTCGACAGAGTGGGCAGTACTTC. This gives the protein CASSSRQSGQYF.

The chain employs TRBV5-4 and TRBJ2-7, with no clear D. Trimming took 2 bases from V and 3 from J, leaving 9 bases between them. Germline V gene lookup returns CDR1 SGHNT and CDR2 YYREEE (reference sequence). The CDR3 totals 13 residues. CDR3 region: CASSFALNYEQYF. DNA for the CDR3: TGTGCCAGCAGCTTTGCACTTAACTACGAGCAGTACTTC.